The 25 T cell receptor beta chains listed next were all sequenced from one sample in a study of OX40 agonist ivuxolimab in advanced cancers. Using immunoSEQ multiplex PCR, the repertoire was profiled, and TCRdb retains in-frame clones only, with some absent. The table lists tens of thousands of clones, roughly nine tenths of them singletons. The sequencing here drew on CD4+ or CD8+ T cells sorted from blood, taken in a trial of the OX40 agonist ivuxolimab. These receptors were taken from an adult with an advanced solid tumor such as melanoma, head and neck, liver or kidney cancer.

In this sample, this clone turned up once. The chain carries TRBV13 and TRBJ1-2; D not resolved. This CDR3 has 15 amino acids. Germline CDR1 reads PRHDT; CDR2 reads FYEKMQ (reference sequence). V was pared by 5 bases and J by 0 bases, with 13 bases between. In nucleotides, the CDR3 is TGTGCCAGCAGCCCGCTGGGGAGCACTAACTATGGCTACACCTTC. This gives the protein CASSPLGSTNYGYTF.

This clone was seen a few times. The rearrangement uses TRBV15 and TRBJ2-2, with D unclear. V lost 0 bases, J lost 0 bases, and 5 bases lay in between. From germline, CDR1 is LNHNV and CDR2 YYDKDF (reference sequence). The CDR3 loop spans 15 amino acids. CDR3 sequence: CATSRDHANTGELFF. The CDR3 DNA reads as TGTGCCACCAGCAGAGATCACGCGAACACCGGGGAGCTGTTTTTT.

This chain joins TRBV4-3 and TRBJ2-7; 8 nucleotides agree with TRBD2. CDR1 and CDR2 (germline): LGHNA, YSLEER. V was pared by 1 base and J by 3 bases, with 5 bases of the junction left unmatched. This CDR3 contains 15 residues. This CDR3 reads CASSQGVSGSYEQYF. The CDR3 region has the DNA TGCGCCAGCAGCCAAGGCGTAAGCGGGAGCTACGAGCAGTACTTC.

The chain carries TRBV4-3 and TRBJ2-5; 10 positions match TRBD2. CDR3 length: 17 residues. Trimming cost V 2 bases and J 7 bases; bases outside gene matches: 13. Germline V gene lookup returns CDR1 LGHNA and CDR2 YSLEER. The CDR3 here is CASSQTSLLAGRGTQYF. Written as DNA, the CDR3 is TGCGCCAGCAGCCAAACCTCGTTACTAGCGGGAAGAGGGACCCAGTACTTC.

The genes are TRBV9 and TRBJ2-1, with D maybe TRBD1 (6 bases). V lost 3 bases, J lost 3 bases, and 19 bases lay in between. From germline, CDR1 is SGDLS and CDR2 YYNGEE. This CDR3 contains 17 residues. DNA of the CDR3: TGTGCCAGCAGCGGCTCCCGGGACACCAAGGACTACAATGAGCAGTTCTTC. Residues: CASSGSRDTKDYNEQFF.

The V and J genes are TRBV6-6 and TRBJ2-1; TRBD1 or TRBD2 may be the D gene (5 bases each). The CDR3 runs to 15 residues. From germline, CDR1 is MNHNY and CDR2 SVGAGI (reference sequence). V dropped 8 bases and J dropped 1 base, with 15 bases sitting between them. This CDR3 reads CASLIGDPSYNEQFF. CDR3 in DNA: TGTGCCAGCCTAATCGGGGACCCGTCCTACAATGAGCAGTTCTTC.

J is TRBJ1-3 and V is TRBV9; D ambiguous. With 4 bases removed from V and 3 bases from J, the gap between germline ends came to 11 bases. Germline V gene lookup returns CDR1 SGDLS and CDR2 YYNGEE. The CDR3 covers 14 residues. CDR3 bases: TGTGCCAGCAGCCCTAGACACGGTGGAAACACCATATATTTT. Translated, it gives CASSPRHGGNTIYF.

The chain combines TRBV4-1 with TRBJ2-1; TRBD2 agrees at 11 bases. After removal of 3 bases from V and 6 bases from J, the junction contained 7 bases not matched to a gene. Germline values: CDR1 MGHRA, CDR2 YSYEKL. The CDR3 sequence is 16 residues long. DNA of the CDR3: TGCGCCAGCAGCCAGGCCGAACTAGCGGGAGTCAATGAGCAGTTCTTC. It encodes CASSQAELAGVNEQFF.

J is TRBJ2-1 and V is TRBV19; unclear D gene. The CDR3 covers 12 residues. CDR1 and CDR2 from the germline V gene are LNHDA and SQIVND (reference sequence). V was shortened by 3 bases and J by 7 bases, with 7 bases between the two germline ends. CDR3 in DNA: TGTGCCAGTAGTATTCCCCAGAATGAGCAGTTCTTC. Translated: CASSIPQNEQFF.

This clone was seen a single time. The CDR3 DNA reads as TGTGCCAGCAGCCAAGATATCCCTCTCAGGGCGGGGACGGGGACCCAGTACTTC. Amino acid sequence: CASSQDIPLRAGTGTQYF. This chain uses TRBV4-2 with TRBJ2-5, with a tentative D call TRBD2 (6 bases). The CDR3 is 18 amino acids. The V end was cut by 0 bases, the J end by 7 bases, with 24 bases between. Germline lookup yields CDR1 LGHNA and CDR2 YNFKEQ.

The chain couples TRBV4-3 to TRBJ2-7; TRBD2 matches 10 bases. Per the germline V gene, CDR1 is LGHNA and CDR2 is YSLEER. The V segment lost 0 bases and the J segment 6 bases; nucleotides outside the gene matches: 5. The CDR3 has 15 amino acids. The CDR3 loop is CASSQEGIAGGEQYF. Here the CDR3 DNA reads TGCGCCAGCAGCCAAGAGGGGATAGCGGGAGGCGAGCAGTACTTC.

This chain links TRBV7-8 with TRBJ2-7, with D uncertain. Per the germline V gene, CDR1 is SGHVS and CDR2 is FQNEAQ. Between the trimmed V and J ends, which lost 0 bases and 3 bases, there was a span of 9 bases. CDR3 length equals 14 residues. Here the CDR3 reads CASSLAGDFYEQYF. In nucleotides, the CDR3 is TGTGCCAGCAGCTTAGCTGGGGATTTCTACGAGCAGTACTTC.

The chain combines TRBV4-3 with TRBJ2-1; TRBD2 matches at 9 bases. Germline V gene lookup returns CDR1 LGHNA and CDR2 YSLEER. The CDR3 covers 14 residues. The ends lost 0 bases at V and 10 bases at J; junction bases unmatched: 4. The CDR3 region is CASSQDSGSKEQFF. The DNA of the CDR3 is TGCGCCAGCAGCCAAGATAGCGGGAGTAAGGAGCAGTTCTTC.

This chain uses TRBV28 with TRBJ2-7; TRBD2 matches 11 bases. CDR1 MDHEN and CDR2 SYDVKM come from the germline V gene. Unmatched junction bases numbered 0, after V lost 5 bases and J lost 0 bases. CDR3 length: 14 residues. The CDR3 region is CASSGLAGSYEQYF. The CDR3 nucleotides read TGTGCCAGCAGTGGACTAGCGGGCTCCTACGAGCAGTACTTC.

The chain carries TRBV7-3 and TRBJ2-5, with D possibly being TRBD2 (6 bases). Deletions cut 0 bases from V and 4 bases from J, with 12 bases between. This CDR3 comprises 15 residues. Germline loops: CDR1 SGHTA, CDR2 FQGTGA. The CDR3 reads CASSLTGSGIETQYF. The DNA for the CDR3 is TGTGCCAGCAGCTTAACCGGGAGTGGAATAGAGACCCAGTACTTC.

The CDR3 loop reads CASSLSGQNYEQYF. CDR3 DNA: TGTGCCAGCAGTTTATCGGGGCAGAACTACGAGCAGTACTTC. The V gene is TRBV27, the J gene TRBJ2-7; D may be TRBD1 (5 bases). The germline gives CDR1 MNHEY, CDR2 SMNVEV (reference sequence). The CDR3 sequence is 14 residues long. V lost 0 bases and J lost 3, with 9 bases in between.

This chain connects TRBV29-1 to TRBJ1-2, with D unresolved. The V gene lost 7 bases and the J gene lost 4 bases, with 16 bases spanning the gap. The CDR3 is 13 amino acids. Germline assignment: CDR1 SQVTM and CDR2 ANQGSEA. The CDR3 nucleotides read TGCAGCGCTGAGTCGGTCCACGGCTATGGCTACACCTTC. This gives the protein CSAESVHGYGYTF.

On this clone: Relative to the germline gene, one junction end is altered; a read error may explain this. The J gene is TRBJ2-3, the V gene TRBV11-2; TRBD2 is a possible D gene (5 bases). CDR1 is SGHAT, CDR2 FQNNGV, per germline. This CDR3 is built from 11 residues. The CDR3 reads CASSLGTAESF. CDR3 DNA sequence: TGTGCCAGCAGCTTAGGAACAGCGGAATCTTTT.

V is TRBV27 and J is TRBJ2-7, with D hard to call. Germline CDR1 reads MNHEY; CDR2 reads SMNVEV (reference sequence). The CDR3 consists of 13 residues. The V end lost 2 bases, the J end lost 0 bases, and 5 bases lay between the germline ends. CDR3 bases: TGTGCCAGCAGTTTAGCTAGCTCCTACGAGCAGTACTTC. Translating it yields CASSLASSYEQYF.

V usage is TRBV4-1 and J usage is TRBJ2-7; 11 nucleotides agree with TRBD2. The CDR3 spans 15 residues. V gave up 4 bases and J gave up 2 bases; unmatched junction bases: 4. CDR1 is MGHRA and CDR2 is YSYEKL in the germline V gene. CDR3 sequence reads: CASSLGLADPYEQYF. The CDR3 nucleotides are TGCGCCAGCAGCCTGGGACTAGCGGACCCCTACGAGCAGTACTTC.

The chain uses TRBV19 and TRBJ2-3; 8 positions agree with TRBD2. V trimming: 7 bases; J trimming: 2 bases; junction bases outside the gene matches: 8. Germline CDR1 LNHDA, CDR2 SQIVND (reference sequence). This CDR3 has 15 amino acids. CDR3: CASIRLAGFTDTQYF. For the CDR3, the DNA is TGTGCCAGTATACGGCTAGCGGGTTTCACAGATACGCAGTATTTT.

The V call is TRBV10-3, the J call TRBJ2-7; 7 nucleotides align to TRBD1. Germline lookup yields CDR1 ENHRY and CDR2 SYGVKD. The CDR3 is made up of 15 amino acids. V gave up 3 bases and J gave up 2 bases; unmatched junction bases: 7. As DNA, the CDR3 is TGTGCCATCAGTGACTCTGGGACAGCTACCTACGAGCAGTACTTC. Its translation is CAISDSGTATYEQYF.

The genes are TRBV7-9 and TRBJ2-4, with 9 bases fitting TRBD2. Germline V gene data show CDR1 as SEHNR and CDR2 as FQNEAQ (reference sequence). The CDR3 spans 16 residues. With 1 base clipped from V and 6 bases from J, the junction kept 7 bases outside the gene matches. The CDR3: CASSLEVAGAGNIQYF. The CDR3, as DNA: TGTGCCAGCAGCTTAGAGGTAGCGGGAGCGGGAAACATTCAGTACTTC.

The chain recombines TRBV4-1 with TRBJ2-2; D gene ambiguous. The germline V gene encodes CDR1 MGHRA and CDR2 YSYEKL. Deletions cut 0 bases from V and 4 bases from J, with 18 bases between. The CDR3 is made up of 18 amino acids. CDR3: CASSQDPRKDPVTGELFF. The CDR3 bases are TGCGCCAGCAGCCAAGATCCCCGAAAAGACCCAGTCACCGGGGAGCTGTTTTTT.

The chain couples TRBV15 to TRBJ2-5; D not certain. Germline V CDR1 and CDR2: LNHNV, YYDKDF (reference sequence). With 1 base removed from V and 5 bases from J, the gap between germline ends came to 11 bases. The CDR3 consists of 14 residues. The CDR3 reads CATSRVNPGETQYF. For the CDR3, the DNA is TGTGCCACCAGCAGAGTTAATCCCGGGGAGACCCAGTACTTC.